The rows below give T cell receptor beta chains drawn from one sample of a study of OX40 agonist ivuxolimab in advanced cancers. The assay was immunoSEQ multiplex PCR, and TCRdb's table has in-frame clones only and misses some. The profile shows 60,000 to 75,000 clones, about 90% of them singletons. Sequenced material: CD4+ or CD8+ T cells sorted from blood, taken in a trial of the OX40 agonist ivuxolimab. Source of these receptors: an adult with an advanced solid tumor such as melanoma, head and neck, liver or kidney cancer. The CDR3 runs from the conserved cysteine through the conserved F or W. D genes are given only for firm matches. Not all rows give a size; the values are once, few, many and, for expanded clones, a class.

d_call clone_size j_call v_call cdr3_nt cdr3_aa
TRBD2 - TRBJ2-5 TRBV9 TGTGCCAGCAGCGTAGTAGCGGGAGAGACCCAGTACTTC CASSVVAGETQYF
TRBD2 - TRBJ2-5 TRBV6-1 TGTGCCAGCAGTCCTCGGGGACTACAAGAGACCCAGTACTTC CASSPRGLQETQYF
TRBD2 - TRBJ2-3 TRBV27 TGTGCCAGCAGTGTGCGGACTAGCGGGGGAAGCACAGATACGCAGTATTTT CASSVRTSGGSTDTQYF
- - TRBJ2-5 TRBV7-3 TGTGCCAGCAGCTCCACCGGGGAGACCCAGTACTTC CASSSTGETQYF
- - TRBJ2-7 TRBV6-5 TGTGCCAGCAGCCTACAGGTTAGCTCCTACGAGCAGTACTTC CASSLQVSSYEQYF
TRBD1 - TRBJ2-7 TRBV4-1 TGCGCCAGCAGCCAGGGACAGGGCTCCTACGAGCAGTACTTC CASSQGQGSYEQYF
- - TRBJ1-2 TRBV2 TGTGCCAGCAGTGAAATCCGTGGACAGCTAGCTAACTATGGCTACACCTTC CASSEIRGQLANYGYTF
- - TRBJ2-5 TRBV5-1 TGCGCCAGCAGATACGATCCGGGATACCAAGAGACCCAGTACTTC CASRYDPGYQETQYF
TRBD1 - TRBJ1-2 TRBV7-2 TGTGCCAGCACCCCGGGACAGGGGCAGAACTATGGCTACACCTTC CASTPGQGQNYGYTF
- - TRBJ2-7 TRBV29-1 TGCAGCGTTGAAGAGGGTTCGGAGCAGTACTTC CSVEEGSEQYF
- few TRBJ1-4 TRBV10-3 TGTGCCATCAGTGATTCCGCAGGGGAAACTAATGAAAAACTGTTTTTT CAISDSAGETNEKLFF
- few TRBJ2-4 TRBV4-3 TGCGCCAGCAGCCAACGGCCCGGTGGGGGCCTAGCCAAAAACATTCAGTACTTC CASSQRPGGGLAKNIQYF
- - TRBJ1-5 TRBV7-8 TGTGCCAGCAGCTTATGGGTCGGGACAAGAAATCAGCCCCAGCATTTT CASSLWVGTRNQPQHF
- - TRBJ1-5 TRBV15 TGTGCCACCAGCGCACAGGGTGCTCAGCCCCAGCATTTT CATSAQGAQPQHF
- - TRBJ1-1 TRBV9 TGTGCCAGCAGCGCAGCGGGAGGGGATACGGCTTTCTTT CASSAAGGDTAFF
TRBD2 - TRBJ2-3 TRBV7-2 TGTGCCAGCAGCTTGGGACTAGCGGGAGCGGGAGATACGCAGTATTTT CASSLGLAGAGDTQYF
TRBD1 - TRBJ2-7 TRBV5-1 TGCGCCAGCAGCCCTACGACAGGGGAAGACGAGCAGTACTTC CASSPTTGEDEQYF
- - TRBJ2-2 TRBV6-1 TGTGCCAGCAGTGAAGGGTACAACACCGGGGAGCTGTTTTTT CASSEGYNTGELFF
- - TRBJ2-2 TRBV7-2 TGTGCCAGCAGCTCAGAAGGGGGTCGGACCGGGGAGCTGTTTTTT CASSSEGGRTGELFF
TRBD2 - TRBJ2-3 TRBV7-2 TGTGCCAGCAGCTTAGCGCTAGCGGGGACCACAGATACGCAGTATTTT CASSLALAGTTDTQYF
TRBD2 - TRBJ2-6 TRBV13 TGTGCCAGCAGCTACACTAGCGGGGGACGCTCTGGGGCCAACGTCCTGACTTTC CASSYTSGGRSGANVLTF
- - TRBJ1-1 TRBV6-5 TGTGCCAGCACCCCAGGGTTTTCGAGCACTGAAGCTTTCTTT CASTPGFSSTEAFF
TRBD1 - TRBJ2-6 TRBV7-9 TGTGCCAGCAGCACTCCAAGACAGGGCTTCTCCTCTGGGGCCAACGTCCTGACTTTC CASSTPRQGFSSGANVLTF
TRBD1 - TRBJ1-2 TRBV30 TGTGCCTGGAGTCCCCTCGGGACAGGGTACGGCTACACCTTC CAWSPLGTGYGYTF
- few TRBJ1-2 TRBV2 TGTGCCAGCAGAGTTACTGGCTATGGCTACACCTTC CASRVTGYGYTF
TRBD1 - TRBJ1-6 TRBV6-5 TGTGCCAGCAGTTCTCGGACAGGGCAAAATTCACCCCTCCACTTT CASSSRTGQNSPLHF
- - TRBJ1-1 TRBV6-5 TGTGCCAGCAGATCGAGGGGTCACAACACTGAAGCTTTCTTT CASRSRGHNTEAFF
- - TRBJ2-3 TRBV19 TGTGCCAGTAGTATAGGGCCGGGCTGGGGCGAGAACACAGATACGCAGTATTTT CASSIGPGWGENTDTQYF
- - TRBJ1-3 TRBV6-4 TGTGCCAGCAGTGATTTGGTTGGGTCTGGAAACACCATATATTTT CASSDLVGSGNTIYF
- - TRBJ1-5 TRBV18 TGTGCCAGCTCAGGGCAGGGCAATCAGCCCCAGCATTTT CASSGQGNQPQHF
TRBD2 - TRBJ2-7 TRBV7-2 TGTGCCAGCAGCTTAAGCGCGGGAGGAGCCTACGAGCAGTACTTC CASSLSAGGAYEQYF
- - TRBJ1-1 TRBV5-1 TGCGCCAGCAGCTCAGGGGTGAACACTGAAGCTTTCTTT CASSSGVNTEAFF
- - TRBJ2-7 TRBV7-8 TGTGCCAGCACCGCGGGACGGGGAAACTACGAGCAGTACTTC CASTAGRGNYEQYF
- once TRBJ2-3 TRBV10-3 TGTGCCATCAGTGACACACTGGGGCGGGGGCGGACAGATACGCAGTATTTT CAISDTLGRGRTDTQYF
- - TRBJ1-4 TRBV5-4 TGTGCCAGCAGCTCCGGACAAGAACCTGAAAAACTGTTTTTT CASSSGQEPEKLFF
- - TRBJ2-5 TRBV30 TGTGCCTGGACCCCGGGAGAGACCCAGTACTTC CAWTPGETQYF
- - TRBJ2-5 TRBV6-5 TGTGCCAGCAGTCTGGAGACCCAGTACTTC CASSLETQYF
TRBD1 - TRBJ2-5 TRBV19 TGTGCCAGTAGTATCGGGACAGGGAGGGGAGAGACCCAGTACTTC CASSIGTGRGETQYF
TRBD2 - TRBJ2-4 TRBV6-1 TGTGCCAGCAGTGAAGCGGGGGGGGTAGCGGGGGCAAAAAACATTCAGTACTTC CASSEAGGVAGAKNIQYF
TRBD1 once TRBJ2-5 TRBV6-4 TGTGCCAGCAGTGAGCAAGGGGGCGAAGAGACCCAGTACTTC CASSEQGGEETQYF
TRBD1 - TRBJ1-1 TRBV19 TGTGCCAGTAGTGTACAGCCGCAGGGGGGTACTGAAGCTTTCTTT CASSVQPQGGTEAFF
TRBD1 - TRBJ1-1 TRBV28 TGTGCCAGCAGTTTTGGAACAGGGGAGAACACTGAAGCTTTCTTT CASSFGTGENTEAFF
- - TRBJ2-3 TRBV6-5 TGTGCCAGCAGCGCCCCGGACAGAGATACGCAGTATTTT CASSAPDRDTQYF
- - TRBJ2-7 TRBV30 TGTGCCTGGGGGGACAACTCCTACGAGCAGTACTTC CAWGDNSYEQYF
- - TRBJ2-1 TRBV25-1 TGTGCCAGCAGTGAACTGGGGACTGGCTACAATGAGCAGTTCTTC CASSELGTGYNEQFF
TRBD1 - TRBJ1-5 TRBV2 TGTGCCAGCAGAAGCCTGACAGGGGATAGCAATCAGCCCCAGCATTTT CASRSLTGDSNQPQHF